The 25 T cell receptor delta chains given below trace back to one sample, sequenced in a study of γδ T cells in repeated Plasmodium falciparum infection. TCRdb reanalysed the multiplex PCR reads with CATT. The repertoire includes roughly 48,000 delta-chain clones, about 1.6% of them detected once, and roughly 9.2% sits in the top ten. Gammadelta T cells were flow-sorted from PBMC into Vgamma9/Vdelta2+ and Vdelta2-negative populations for bulk analysis. What was sequenced was gamma-delta T cells from blood. The receptors originated from a pool of human donors (malaria-infected and uninfected, not separated).

A remark on this clone: A read error is the likely source, as a far larger clone sits one nucleotide away. Other DNA sequences in the sample encode the same CDR3. V gene assignment gives TRDV1, but the J gene was left uncalled; TRDD3, as called in the table, went unchecked against the DNA. This CDR3 region has 21 residues. Germline loops: CDR1 TSWWSYY, CDR2 QGS. The CDR3 loop reads CALAQGDLRDTGGPLNDKLIF. The CDR3 bases are TGTGCTCTTGCCCAAGGGGACCTCCGTGACACTGGGGGGCCCCTGAACGATAAGCTCATCTTT.

This clone was picked up a small number of times. Only one base separates this from a far larger clonotype, so it likely reflects a read error. The same CDR3 arises from other DNA sequences in this sample as well. The chain recombines TRDV3 with TRDJ1; the D is unclear. Between the trimmed V and J ends, which lost 0 bases and 8 bases, there was a span of 16 bases. The CDR3 has 13 amino acids. Germline V CDR1 and CDR2: TVYSNPD, GDNSRS (reference sequence). The CDR3 reads CAFSSRQGVKLIF. DNA for the CDR3: TGTGCCTTTAGCTCCCGTCAGGGAGTAAAACTCATCTTT.

In this sample, this clone turned up a few times. A single base is all that separates this from a far larger clone, so a read error is likely. The same CDR3 can be traced to other DNA sequences in this sample. V gene TRDV1 combines with J gene TRDJ1; 10 bases fit TRDD3. Since TCRdb gives no J gene, matching the DNA to germline was used here to assign it. This CDR3 comprises 21 residues. Germline values: CDR1 TSWWSYY, CDR2 QGS. Trimming removed 3 bases from V and 0 bases from J; junction bases left unmatched: 19. Written as DNA, the CDR3 is TGTGCTCTTGGGGATCCTCCCTCCTCCCGGGACTGGGGGATGTACACCGATAAACTCATCTTT. This sequence encodes CALGDPPSSRDWGMYTDKLIF.

As to this clone: Being one base from a much bigger clone, this may be a read error. The chain carries TRDV1 and TRDJ1; D may correspond to TRDD2 or TRDD3 (8 bases each). No J gene is reported in TCRdb; it was inferred here by comparing the DNA with germline. The CDR3 spans 25 residues. In germline, CDR1 is TSWWSYY, CDR2 QGS. The chain's CDR3 is CALGEIKDGQLSSYPWGMYIDKLIF. Written as DNA, the CDR3 is TGCGCTCTTGGGGAAATCAAAGACGGACAGCTGTCTTCCTACCCTTGGGGGATGTACATCGATAAACTCATCTTT.

Of note for this clone: The protein that TCRdb holds for this DNA derives from a much larger clone and differs from the translated DNA at residue 4, which likely indicates a read error; the protein shown here is translated from the DNA. The chain joins TRDV1 to TRDJ1, with 9 positions matching TRDD2. TCRdb does not report a J gene; here it was assigned by matching the DNA to germline references. The germline CDR1 and CDR2 sequences are TSWWSYY and QGS. The CDR3 is 21 residues long. CDR3 nucleotide sequence: TGTGCTCTTAGGGACCCTCCCTTCCTACGAGAGATACGCTGGTACACCGATAAACTCATCTTT. Protein product: CALRDPPFLREIRWYTDKLIF.

Concerning this clone itself: TCRdb's entry gives the protein of a much larger clone, which mismatches this DNA's translation at residue 11, likely from a read error; the protein reported here is translated from the DNA. The V gene is TRDV1, the J gene TRDJ2; tentatively, D is TRDD3 (5 bases). The J gene is absent in TCRdb and was assigned here via DNA matching to germline. CDR1 and CDR2 (germline): TSWWSYY, QGS. This CDR3 contains 17 residues. The V and J ends lost 2 bases and 4 bases respectively, with 17 bases between them. CDR3 nucleotide sequence: TGTGCTCTTGGGGAAGTAGTACTGGATCCAGCGACAGCACAACTCTTCTTT. This sequence encodes CALGEVVLDPATAQLFF.

As for this clone: A far more abundant clone sits one base away, making this likely a read error. The sample holds other DNA sequences that translate to the same CDR3. V and J are TRDV1 and TRDJ1; TRDD3 matches at 11 bases. The J gene, absent from TCRdb, was called here by matching the DNA to germline. V was clipped by 9 bases and J by 1 base; unmatched bases: 16. Germline assignment: CDR1 TSWWSYY and CDR2 QGS. The CDR3 runs to 18 residues. The DNA of the CDR3 is TGTGCTCTCGGTAGTGCCTACTGGGGGATAATTATCACCGATAAACTCATCTTT. This encodes CALGSAYWGIIITDKLIF.

The V gene is TRDV1, the J gene TRDJ1, with 10 bases lining up with TRDD3. The J gene was not available in TCRdb and was assigned here by matching the DNA to germline segments. CDR1 and CDR2 (germline): TSWWSYY, QGS. The CDR3 spans 25 residues. Trimming cost V 6 bases and J 0 bases; bases outside gene matches: 34. The DNA of the CDR3 is TGTGCTCTTGGTCTCGGACTTCCCCATTACTGGGGGATGGCTGGGCTCTATGCTTACACCGATAAACTCATCTTT. It encodes CALGLGLPHYWGMAGLYAYTDKLIF.

Details on this clone: TCRdb's protein, taken from a much larger clone, differs from this DNA's translation at residue 3, likely owing to a read error; the protein displayed comes from the DNA. The V gene is TRDV1, the J gene TRDJ1, with D tentatively TRDD3 (6 bases). Matching the DNA to germline supplied the J gene, which TCRdb does not give. CDR3 size: 21 residues. Germline values: CDR1 TSWWSYY, CDR2 QGS. DNA of the CDR3: TGTGCTCCTGGGGAATTTAGCCCAGCACACCGGGGATTCAGATTCACCGATAAACTCATCTTT. Its protein is CAPGEFSPAHRGFRFTDKLIF.

Only a few counts were recorded for this clone. The translation of this DNA and the TCRdb protein of a much larger clone differ at residue 19, probably owing to a read error; the protein shown here is translated from the DNA. The chain carries TRDV1 and TRDJ1; 7 nucleotides match TRDD3. Since TCRdb gives no J gene, matching the DNA to germline was used here to assign it. The trim removed 0 bases at V and 7 bases at J, leaving 44 bases unmatched. Germline V gene sequence: CDR1 TSWWSYY, CDR2 QGS. The CDR3 consists of 27 residues. The CDR3 DNA reads TGTGCTCTTGGGGAACTAAGTTACTTGGCCCTGACGGTCCCCCACTTCGACTACCGGGGGATGAGTGGTAAACTCATCTTT. It yields the protein CALGELSYLALTVPHFDYRGMSGKLIF.

With respect to this clone: The TCRdb protein, from a much larger clone, departs from this DNA's translation at residue 9, likely by read error; the protein shown derives from the DNA. The chain joins TRDV1 to TRDJ1, with D unresolved. The V gene's germline CDR1 is TSWWSYY and CDR2 QGS. Trimming left V 0 bases short and J 7 bases short, with 24 bases between. The CDR3 is 18 amino acids. The CDR3 coding sequence is TGTGCTCTTGGGGAACTTTTCCCCACTCCGGGCGAATCTGGTAAACTCATCTTT. Protein sequence: CALGELFPTPGESGKLIF.

Notes on this clone: A far larger clone differs by one base, so this is likely a read error. This CDR3 is also generated by other DNA sequences in the sample. The chain carries TRDV2 and TRDJ1; D gene unclear. CDR3 length: 16 residues. V was shortened by 4 bases and J by 0 bases, with 17 bases between the two germline ends. Germline CDR1 and CDR2: GEAIGNYY and EKD. CDR3 sequence: CACDPPRTVYTDKLIF. The CDR3 region has the DNA TGTGCCTGTGATCCCCCGCGCACAGTGTACACCGATAAACTCATCTTT.

This clone was detected only a few times. TCRdb pairs this DNA with a much larger clone's protein that differs at residue 8, likely a read error; the protein shown was translated from the DNA. J is TRDJ1 and V is TRDV1; TRDD3 aligns across 8 bases. TCRdb lists no J gene, so it was determined here by aligning the DNA to germline. V shed 2 bases and J 0 bases; nucleotides not matched to a gene: 20. This CDR3 spans 21 amino acids. CDR1 and CDR2 from the germline V gene are TSWWSYY and QGS. The CDR3 DNA reads TGTGCTCTTGGGGAAACTTCCCACGTCTGGGGGACGAGACGGTACACCGATAAACTCATCTTT. Residues: CALGETSHVWGTRRYTDKLIF.

This clone was seen a few times. This DNA's translation differs at residue 9 from TCRdb's protein, which comes from a much larger clone; a read error is likely, and the protein shown is translated from the DNA. The genes are TRDV2 and TRDJ3, with TRDD3 identical over 9 bases. The J gene, missing from TCRdb, was assigned here through DNA to germline matching. The germline V gene has CDR1 GEAIGNYY and CDR2 EKD. This CDR3 comprises 22 residues. V shed 3 bases, J shed 1 base, and the junction held 18 bases outside the gene matches. The CDR3, as DNA: TGTGCCTGTGACGACGTCCAATCCGGGGATACGAACTCATCCTGGGACACCCGACAGATGTTTTTC. As protein: CACDDVQSGDTNSSWDTRQMFF.

This clone was observed at least ten times. A much larger clone differs from this one at a single base, so this may be a read error. The sample carries other DNA sequences with the same CDR3. V gene TRDV1 combines with J gene TRDJ1; TRDD3 aligns across 12 bases. No J gene is reported in TCRdb; it was inferred here by comparing the DNA with germline. CDR3 size: 25 residues. J was trimmed by 0 bases and V by 3 bases; bases with no gene match: 29. CDR1 is TSWWSYY and CDR2 is QGS in the germline V gene. The DNA for the CDR3 is TGTGCTCTTGGGGAGAATTCCTACCTTGGTCTGGGGGATACGCGCATGATTTGGTACACCGATAAACTCATCTTT. Translating gives CALGENSYLGLGDTRMIWYTDKLIF.

Remarks on this clone: The mismatch at residue 7 between this DNA's translation and the TCRdb protein of a much larger clone likely reflects a read error; the protein shown is translated from the DNA. The chain couples TRDV1 to TRDJ1; 13 bases agree with TRDD3. Germline matching of the DNA provided the J gene here, since TCRdb leaves it blank. CDR3 size: 17 residues. V dropped 5 bases and J dropped 4; count of bases not matched to a gene: 10. Per germline, CDR1 TSWWSYY and CDR2 QGS. CDR3 coding DNA: TGTGCTCTTGGGACTTCCCACTGGGGGATACGGGTCGATAAACTCATCTTT. It yields the protein CALGTSHWGIRVDKLIF.

A few counts support this clone. The amino acid sequence in TCRdb belongs to a much larger clone and departs from this DNA's translation at residue 15, likely a sequencing read error; the sequence shown is translated from the DNA. This chain links TRDV1 with TRDJ1; 7 bases fit TRDD2. CDR3 size: 19 residues. CDR1 TSWWSYY and CDR2 QGS come from the germline V gene. The CDR3 here is CALGTSIPTVWEYTNKLIF. CDR3 DNA sequence: TGTGCTCTTGGGACCTCTATTCCTACAGTGTGGGAGTACACCAATAAACTCATCTTT.

Judged by abundance, this clone is medium-sized. At the DNA level, this CDR3 is encoded by other sequences in the same sample as well. The V call is TRDV1, the J call TRDJ1; possibly TRDD2 or TRDD3 for D (6 bases each). The V gene's germline CDR1 is TSWWSYY and CDR2 QGS. The germline V and J ends were trimmed by 4 bases and 0 bases, with 30 bases remaining between them. This CDR3 region has 21 residues. The CDR3 spells CALGVHPTQLCVGVNTDKLIF. The CDR3 DNA sequence: TGTGCTCTTGGGGTCCATCCTACCCAACTGTGTGTGGGGGTCAACACCGATAAACTCATCTTT.

In the case of this clone: This is likely an artifact of a read error, given a far larger clone one base away. Distinct nucleotide sequences in the sample also encode this CDR3. The chain uses TRDV1 and TRDJ1; 9 nucleotides align to TRDD2. TCRdb gives no J gene; it was assigned here by matching the DNA to germline. The CDR3 has 19 amino acids. V lost 1 base, J lost 4 bases, and 16 bases stayed unmatched. Germline V gene data show CDR1 as TSWWSYY and CDR2 as QGS. Written as DNA, the CDR3 is TGTGCTCTTGGGGAACCTTGGGCCTTCCTACGGGGGGACGGCGATAAACTCATCTTT. Its protein product is CALGEPWAFLRGDGDKLIF.

Ten or more counts support this clone. This sequence joins TRDV2 and TRDJ1, with 13 bases lining up with TRDD3. Since TCRdb gives no J gene, matching the DNA to germline was used here to assign it. The V segment lost 0 bases and the J segment 3 bases; nucleotides outside the gene matches: 12. Germline V gene data show CDR1 as GEAIGNYY and CDR2 as EKD. The CDR3 sequence is 19 residues long. The CDR3 nucleotides are TGTGCCTGTGACACCGTACTGGGGGATACGCAAAGTCCCTCCGATAAACTCATCTTT. Translation gives CACDTVLGDTQSPSDKLIF.

This clone was counted a few times. A far larger clone is a single base away, which makes a read error likely. CDR3 in amino acids: CALGVTTTGILLYTDKLIF. DNA for the CDR3: TGTGCTCTTGGGGTTACTACTACGGGGATACTTCTGTACACCGATAAACTCATCTTT. V usage is TRDV1 and J usage is TRDJ1; 8 nucleotides agree with TRDD3. TCRdb gives no J gene; it was assigned here by matching the DNA to germline. Looked up from germline, CDR1 is TSWWSYY and CDR2 is QGS. J was trimmed by 0 bases and V by 4 bases; bases with no gene match: 16. This CDR3 contains 19 residues.

Comments on this clone: The likely explanation is a read error, given a far larger clone one base away. This sample includes further DNA sequences coding for the same CDR3. The V call is TRDV2, the J call TRDJ1; possibly TRDD3 for D (5 bases). TCRdb gives no J gene; it was assigned here by matching the DNA to germline. V was clipped by 8 bases and J by 0 bases, with 21 bases between them. There are 16 residues in the CDR3. From germline, CDR1 is GEAIGNYY and CDR2 EKD. The CDR3 reads CASRRTGGLYTDKLIF. CDR3 bases: TGTGCCTCCAGGAGAACTGGAGGACTGTACACCGATAAACTCATCTTT.

Turning to this clone: The protein recorded in TCRdb matches a much larger clone and deviates from this DNA's translation at residue 8, suggesting a read error; the protein here is obtained by translating the DNA. The chain joins TRDV1 to TRDJ1; TRDD3 matches at 7 bases. Matching the DNA to germline supplied the J gene, which TCRdb does not give. Germline V gene data show CDR1 as TSWWSYY and CDR2 as QGS. The V segment lost 1 base and the J segment 3 bases; nucleotides outside the gene matches: 14. This CDR3 has 18 amino acids. In nucleotides, the CDR3 is TGTGCTCTTGGGGAACCTTTAAAGGATACGTGGCAGGCCGATAAACTCATCTTT. As protein: CALGEPLKDTWQADKLIF.

About this clone: TCRdb pairs this DNA with a much larger clone's protein that differs at residue 4, likely a read error; the protein shown was translated from the DNA. The rearrangement uses TRDV2 and TRDJ1; perhaps TRDD3 as D (6 bases). Matching the DNA to germline supplied the J gene, which TCRdb does not give. Germline assignment: CDR1 GEAIGNYY and CDR2 EKD. The CDR3 has 16 residues. Here the CDR3 reads CACNTVGGRYTDKLIF. CDR3 nucleotides: TGTGCCTGTAACACCGTTGGGGGCCGCTACACCGATAAACTCATCTTT.

This clone was seen a few times. A single base is all that separates this from a far larger clone, so a read error is likely. The same CDR3 also results from other DNA sequences found in this sample. The J gene is uncalled and the V gene is TRDV1; the D call in the table, TRDD3, was not verified against the DNA. The CDR3 is made up of 23 amino acids. Germline-derived CDR1 and CDR2 are TSWWSYY and QGS. CDR3 loop: CALGENPSHVLGDTPVYTDKLIF. The CDR3 DNA reads TGTGCTCTTGGGGAAAACCCCTCCCACGTACTGGGGGATACGCCAGTGTACACCGATAAGCTCATCTTT.